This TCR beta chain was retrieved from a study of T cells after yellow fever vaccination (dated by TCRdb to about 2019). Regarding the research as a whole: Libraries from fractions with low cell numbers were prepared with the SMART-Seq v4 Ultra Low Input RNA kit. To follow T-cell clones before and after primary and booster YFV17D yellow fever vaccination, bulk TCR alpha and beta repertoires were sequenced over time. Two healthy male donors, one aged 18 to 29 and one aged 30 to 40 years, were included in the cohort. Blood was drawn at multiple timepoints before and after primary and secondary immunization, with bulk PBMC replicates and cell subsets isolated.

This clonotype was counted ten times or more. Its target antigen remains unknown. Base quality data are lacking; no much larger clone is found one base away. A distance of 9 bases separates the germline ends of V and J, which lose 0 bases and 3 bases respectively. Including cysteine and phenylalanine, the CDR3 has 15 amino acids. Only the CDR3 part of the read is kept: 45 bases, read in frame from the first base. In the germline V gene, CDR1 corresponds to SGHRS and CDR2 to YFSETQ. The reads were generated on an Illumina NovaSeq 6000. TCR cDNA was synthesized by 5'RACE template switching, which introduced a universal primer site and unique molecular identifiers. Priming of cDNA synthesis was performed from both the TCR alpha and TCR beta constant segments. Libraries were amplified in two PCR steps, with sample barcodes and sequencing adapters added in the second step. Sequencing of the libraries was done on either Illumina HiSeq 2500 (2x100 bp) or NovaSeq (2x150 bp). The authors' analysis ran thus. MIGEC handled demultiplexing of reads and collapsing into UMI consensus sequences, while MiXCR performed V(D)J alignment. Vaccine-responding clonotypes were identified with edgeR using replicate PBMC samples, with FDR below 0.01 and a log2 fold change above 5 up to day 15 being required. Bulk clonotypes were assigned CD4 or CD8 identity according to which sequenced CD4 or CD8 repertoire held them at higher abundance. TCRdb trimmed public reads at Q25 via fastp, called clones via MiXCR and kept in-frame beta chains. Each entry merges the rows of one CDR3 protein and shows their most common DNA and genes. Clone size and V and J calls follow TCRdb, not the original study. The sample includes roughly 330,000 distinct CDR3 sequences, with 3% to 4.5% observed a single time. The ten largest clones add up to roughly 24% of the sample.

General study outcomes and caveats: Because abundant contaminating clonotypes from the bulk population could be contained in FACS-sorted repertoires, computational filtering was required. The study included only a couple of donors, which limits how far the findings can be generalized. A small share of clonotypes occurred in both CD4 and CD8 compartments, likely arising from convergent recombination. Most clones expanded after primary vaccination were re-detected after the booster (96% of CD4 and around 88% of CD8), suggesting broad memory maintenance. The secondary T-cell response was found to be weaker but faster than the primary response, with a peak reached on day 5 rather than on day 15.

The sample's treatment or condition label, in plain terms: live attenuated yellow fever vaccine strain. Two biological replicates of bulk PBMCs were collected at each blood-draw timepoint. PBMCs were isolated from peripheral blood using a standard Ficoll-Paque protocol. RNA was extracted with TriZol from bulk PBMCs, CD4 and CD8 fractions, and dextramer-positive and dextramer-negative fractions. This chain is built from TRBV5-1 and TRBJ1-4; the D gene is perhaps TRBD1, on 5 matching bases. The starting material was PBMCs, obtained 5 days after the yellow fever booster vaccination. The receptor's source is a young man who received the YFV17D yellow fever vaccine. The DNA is TGCGCCAGCAGCTTGGAATCGGGGGCTAATGAAAAACTGTTTTTT. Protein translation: CASSLESGANEKLFF.